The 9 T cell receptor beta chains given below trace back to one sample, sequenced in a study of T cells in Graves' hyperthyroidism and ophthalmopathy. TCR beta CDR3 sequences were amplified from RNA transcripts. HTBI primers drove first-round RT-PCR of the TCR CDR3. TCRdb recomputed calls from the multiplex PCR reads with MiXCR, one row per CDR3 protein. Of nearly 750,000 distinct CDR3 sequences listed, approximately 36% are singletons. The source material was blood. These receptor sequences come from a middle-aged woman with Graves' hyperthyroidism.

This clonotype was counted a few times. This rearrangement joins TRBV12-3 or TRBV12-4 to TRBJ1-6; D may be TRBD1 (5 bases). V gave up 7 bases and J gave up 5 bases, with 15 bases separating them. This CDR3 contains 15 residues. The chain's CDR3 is CASTRGGLDNSPLHF. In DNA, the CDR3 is TGTGCCAGCACCCGGGGGGGTTTGGATAATTCACCCCTCCACTTT.

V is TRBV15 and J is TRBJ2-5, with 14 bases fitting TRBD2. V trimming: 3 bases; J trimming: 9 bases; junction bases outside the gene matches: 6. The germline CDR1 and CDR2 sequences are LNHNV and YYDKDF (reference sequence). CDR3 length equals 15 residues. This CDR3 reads CATSSGTSGRTSQYF. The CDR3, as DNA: TGTGCCACCAGCAGCGGGACTAGCGGGAGAACGTCCCAGTACTTC.

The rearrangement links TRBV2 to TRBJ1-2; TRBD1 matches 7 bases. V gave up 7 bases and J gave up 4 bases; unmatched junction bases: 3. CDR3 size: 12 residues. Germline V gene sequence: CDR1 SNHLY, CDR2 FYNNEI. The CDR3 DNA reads TGTGCCAGCACCTACAGGGGCTATGGCTACACCTTC. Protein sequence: CASTYRGYGYTF.

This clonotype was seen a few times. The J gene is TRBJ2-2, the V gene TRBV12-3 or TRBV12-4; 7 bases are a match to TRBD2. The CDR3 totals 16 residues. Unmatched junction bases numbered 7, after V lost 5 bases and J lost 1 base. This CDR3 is CASSLGVAGNTGELFF. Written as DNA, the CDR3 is TGTGCCAGCAGTCTCGGGGTAGCGGGGAACACCGGGGAGCTGTTTTTT.

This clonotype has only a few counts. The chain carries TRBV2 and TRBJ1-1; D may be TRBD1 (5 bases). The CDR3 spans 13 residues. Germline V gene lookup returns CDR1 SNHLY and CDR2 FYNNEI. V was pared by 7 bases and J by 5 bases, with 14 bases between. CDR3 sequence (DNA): TGTGCCAGCATGGTGCGGAAGGGGACTGAAGCTTTCTTT. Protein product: CASMVRKGTEAFF.

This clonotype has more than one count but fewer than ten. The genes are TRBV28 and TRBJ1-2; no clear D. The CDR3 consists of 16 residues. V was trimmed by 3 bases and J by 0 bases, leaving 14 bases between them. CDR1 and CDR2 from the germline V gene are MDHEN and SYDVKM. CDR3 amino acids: CASSFEDGPANYGYTF. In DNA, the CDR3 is TGTGCCAGCAGTTTCGAGGACGGCCCAGCTAACTATGGCTACACCTTC.

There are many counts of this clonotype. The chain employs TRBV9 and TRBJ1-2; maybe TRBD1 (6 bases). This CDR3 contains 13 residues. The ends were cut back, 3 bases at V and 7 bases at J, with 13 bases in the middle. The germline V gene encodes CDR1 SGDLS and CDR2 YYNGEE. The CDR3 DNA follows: TGTGCCAGCAGCGCCTACAGGGAGAGTGGCTACACCTTC. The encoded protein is CASSAYRESGYTF.

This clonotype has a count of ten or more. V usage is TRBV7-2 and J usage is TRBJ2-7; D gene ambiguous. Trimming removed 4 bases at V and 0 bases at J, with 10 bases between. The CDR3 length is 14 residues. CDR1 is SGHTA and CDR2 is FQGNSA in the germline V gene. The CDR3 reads CASSSRTGSYEQYF. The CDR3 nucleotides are TGTGCCAGCAGCTCGCGGACGGGCTCCTACGAGCAGTACTTC.

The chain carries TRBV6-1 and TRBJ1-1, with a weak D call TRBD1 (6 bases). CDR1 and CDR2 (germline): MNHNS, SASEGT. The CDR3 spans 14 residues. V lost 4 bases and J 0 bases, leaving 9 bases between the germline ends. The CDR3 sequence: CASSGQEMNTEAFF. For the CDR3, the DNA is TGTGCCAGCAGTGGACAGGAGATGAACACTGAAGCTTTCTTT.